One sample yielded the 23 T cell receptor beta chains listed below, sequenced in a study of blood T cells in healthy people across ages (dated by TCRdb to about 2015). Receptors were amplified or captured by 5' RACE. Sequencing used an Illumina HiSeq 2500. A second PCR of about 7 to 12 cycles was performed with a sample-barcoded 5' primer and a J-beta primer mix. Using fastp at Q25 and MiXCR, TCRdb reprocessed the public reads and kept productive beta chains. Rows with a matching CDR3 protein are joined into one entry that keeps the most common DNA and genes. The sample data list 1.5 million to 2 million distinct CDR3 sequences, and roughly 32% of these were observed just once. Over 9% of the sample goes to the ten largest clones. Sequences were obtained from blood. The receptors originated from a woman aged 30 to 39 in good health.

This clonotype turned up a few times. V gene TRBV4-1 combines with J gene TRBJ1-1, with 9 bases matching TRBD1. Per germline, CDR1 MGHRA and CDR2 YSYEKL. This CDR3 has 15 residues. The junction had 8 bases not matched to a gene; V was cut back by 2 bases and J by 7 bases. The CDR3 protein is CASSQRDRGGIEAFF. DNA of the CDR3: TGCGCCAGCAGCCAACGCGACAGGGGGGGGATTGAAGCTTTCTTT.

This clonotype was counted a few times. The J gene is TRBJ2-7, the V gene TRBV28; 8 bases map to TRBD1. With 6 bases clipped from V and 3 bases from J, the junction kept 4 bases outside the gene matches. Germline V gene data show CDR1 as MDHEN and CDR2 as SYDVKM. The CDR3 sequence is 13 residues long. The CDR3 region is CASRSTGDYEQYF. CDR3 DNA sequence: TGTGCCAGCAGATCGACAGGGGACTACGAGCAGTACTTC.

This clonotype was counted a few times. The CDR3 DNA reads TGTGCCAGCAGCCAAGGCAGGGTCGACTATGGCTACACCTTC. Its translation is CASSQGRVDYGYTF. This chain joins TRBV3-1 and TRBJ1-2, with D perhaps TRBD1 (5 bases). With 1 base removed from V and 3 bases from J, the gap between germline ends came to 9 bases. The CDR3 spans 14 residues. Per germline, CDR1 LGHDT and CDR2 YNNKEL (reference sequence). Combining the CDR3 with reference TRBV3-1 and TRBJ1-2 gives the whole variable domain DTAVSQTPKYLVTQMGNDKSIKCEQNLGHDTMYWYKQDSKKFLKIMFSYNNKELIINETVPNRFSPKSPDKAHLNLHINSLELGDSAVYFCASSQGRVDYGYTFGSGTRLTVV.

As regards this clonotype: Given a much more abundant clone one base away, this may be a read error. The J gene is TRBJ2-7, the V gene TRBV29-1, with 7 nucleotides matching TRBD2. Germline V gene sequence: CDR1 SQVTM, CDR2 ANQGSEA. CDR3 length: 14 residues. The junction had 13 bases not matched to a gene; V was cut back by 4 bases and J by 7 bases. The CDR3 DNA reads as TGCAGCGTTGGCGGAGCGGGAATCCTTGGTGAGCAGTACTTC. Encoded protein: CSVGGAGILGEQYF.

Only a few counts were recorded for this clonotype. The rearrangement uses TRBV20-1 and TRBJ1-6, with D maybe TRBD1 (6 bases). Trimming removed 6 bases at V and 3 bases at J, with 12 bases between. The CDR3 spans 14 residues. Germline CDR1 DFQATT, CDR2 SNEGSKA (reference sequence). The CDR3 DNA sequence: TGCAGTGCCCAGGACAGTGACTATAATTCACCCCTCCACTTT. This encodes CSAQDSDYNSPLHF.

This clonotype came up a few times. The V gene is TRBV5-1, the J gene TRBJ1-4; D is perhaps TRBD1 (5 bases). CDR3 length equals 14 residues. Between the trimmed V and J ends, which lost 4 bases and 3 bases, there was a span of 10 bases. Looked up from germline, CDR1 is SGHRS and CDR2 is YFSETQ. For the CDR3, the DNA is TGCGCCAGCAGCACCGAGGGGTCTAATGAAAAACTGTTTTTT. Protein sequence: CASSTEGSNEKLFF.

There are many counts of this clonotype. The chain employs TRBV29-1 and TRBJ2-7; 13 bases agree with TRBD2. The ends lost 1 base at V and 2 bases at J; junction bases unmatched: 2. Germline V gene data show CDR1 as SQVTM and CDR2 as ANQGSEA. There are 15 residues in the CDR3. The CDR3 DNA reads as TGCAGCGTTGAAGGGACTAGCGGGAGCGCCTACGAGCAGTACTTC. It encodes CSVEGTSGSAYEQYF.

Concerning this clonotype itself: This clone may be a read error of a much larger clone one base away. This chain links TRBV29-1 with TRBJ2-1; 8 bases line up with TRBD2. V lost 0 bases to trimming and J lost 2 bases; unmatched junction nucleotides: 6. This CDR3 has 16 residues. The germline CDR1 and CDR2 sequences are SQVTM and ANQGSEA. The CDR3 sequence is CSVEEGVGLAYNEQFF. CDR3 nucleotide sequence: TGCAGCGTTGAAGAGGGAGTGGGACTAGCCTACAATGAGCAGTTCTTC.

The CDR3 reads CASSLSTGTPPYEQYF. Here the CDR3 DNA reads TGTGCCAGCAGTTTATCTACCGGGACTCCACCCTACGAGCAGTACTTC. The chain uses TRBV27 and TRBJ2-7, with a weak D call TRBD2 (6 bases). Per germline, CDR1 MNHEY and CDR2 SMNVEV (reference sequence). V lost 0 bases, J lost 2 bases, and 14 bases lay in between. The CDR3 contains 16 residues.

Only one count was recorded for this clonotype. V is TRBV3-1 and J is TRBJ2-3; 10 nucleotides agree with TRBD2. The CDR3 loop spans 19 amino acids. Trimming at V came to 0 bases and at J to 3 bases, leaving 12 bases not matched to a gene. Germline V gives CDR1 LGHDT, CDR2 YNNKEL (reference sequence). The CDR3, as DNA: TGTGCCAGCAGCCAAGAGATCAGCGGGGGGGCGCTTAATACAGATACGCAGTATTTT. Its protein is CASSQEISGGALNTDTQYF.

This clonotype was seen only a few times. A junction boundary mismatches the germline segment, possibly from a read error. The chain is built from TRBV9 and TRBJ2-1; 10 bases line up with TRBD2. The CDR3 is 15 amino acids. Germline CDR1 reads SGDLS; CDR2 reads YYNGEE. The CDR3 here is CASSVGLAGYNGQFF. The CDR3 DNA reads as TGTGCCAGCAGCGTAGGACTAGCGGGTTACAATGGGCAGTTCTTC. The entire variable domain, with the rest obtained from reference TRBV9 and TRBJ2-1, is as follows: DSGVTQTPKHLITATGQRVTLRCSPRSGDLSVYWYQQSLDQGLQFLIQYYNGEERAKGNILERFSAQQFPDLHSELNLSSLELGDSALYFCASSVGLAGYNGQFFGPGTRLTVL.

This clonotype was detected many times. The junction differs from germline at one of its ends, possibly a read error. The chain couples TRBV5-1 to TRBJ2-7, with a tentative D call TRBD1 (6 bases). The length of the CDR3 is 16 residues. Germline V lookup: CDR1 SGHRS, CDR2 YFSETQ. As DNA, the CDR3 is TGCGCCAGCAGATTGGGGGACCCAACAGGGACCTACGAGCAGTACTTC. It encodes CASRLGDPTGTYEQYF.

J is TRBJ1-1 and V is TRBV20-1; no reliable D call. The V end lost 2 bases, the J end lost 1 base, and 8 bases lay between the germline ends. The germline CDR1 and CDR2 sequences are DFQATT and SNEGSKA (reference sequence). The CDR3 spans 13 residues. CDR3 DNA sequence: TGCAGTGCTAGAACCTCGGGGAACACTGAAGCTTTCTTT. Protein sequence: CSARTSGNTEAFF.

There are a few counts of this clonotype. This chain joins TRBV4-1 and TRBJ2-2, with TRBD1 matching 7 bases. CDR1 and CDR2 from the germline V gene are MGHRA and YSYEKL. V was clipped by 1 base and J by 8 bases; unmatched bases: 1. The CDR3 is 13 amino acids. The chain's CDR3 is CASSQGRGGELFF. The CDR3 DNA reads TGCGCCAGCAGCCAAGGCAGGGGGGGGGAGCTGTTTTTT.

The V call is TRBV7-9, the J call TRBJ1-2; D ambiguous. Between the trimmed V and J ends, which lost 4 bases and 5 bases, there was a span of 14 bases. Germline V lookup: CDR1 SEHNR, CDR2 FQNEAQ (reference sequence). The CDR3 consists of 14 residues. The CDR3 sequence: CASSSFNRTYGYTF. The CDR3, as DNA: TGTGCCAGCAGCTCATTTAACAGAACGTATGGCTACACCTTC.

The chain carries TRBV27 and TRBJ2-3; no clear D gene. The CDR3 runs to 11 residues. Trimming stripped 10 bases from V and 6 bases from J, with 11 bases between. Germline-derived CDR1 and CDR2 are MNHEY and SMNVEV (reference sequence). DNA for the CDR3: TGTGCCACCGCCCTTGTGGATACGCAGTATTTT. Translated: CATALVDTQYF.

The chain carries TRBV7-8 and TRBJ2-7, with TRBD1 as a possible D gene (7 bases). V was clipped by 6 bases and J by 1 base, with 16 bases between them. Germline V gives CDR1 SGHVS, CDR2 FQNEAQ. There are 15 residues in the CDR3. This CDR3 reads CASSSGQAGSYEQYF. The CDR3 DNA sequence: TGTGCCAGCAGTTCAGGACAGGCGGGGTCCTACGAGCAGTACTTC.

The J gene is TRBJ2-2, the V gene TRBV11-2; D remains unclear. Germline CDR1 reads SGHAT; CDR2 reads FQNNGV. Trimming pared 5 bases from V and 0 bases from J, leaving 7 bases between. This CDR3 has 14 residues. The CDR3: CASSQAANTGELFF. In DNA, the CDR3 is TGTGCCAGCAGCCAGGCCGCGAACACCGGGGAGCTGTTTTTT. The variable domain in full, with the rest retrieved from reference TRBV11-2 and TRBJ2-2, is EAGVAQSPRYKIIEKRQSVAFWCNPISGHATLYWYQQILGQGPKLLIQFQNNGVVDDSQLPKDRFSAERLKGVDSTLKIQPAKLEDSAVYLCASSQAANTGELFFGEGSRLTVL.

The chain couples TRBV25-1 to TRBJ2-1; 9 bases map to TRBD2. The CDR3 runs to 17 residues. J lost 8 bases, V lost 2 bases, and 13 bases had no gene match. Germline values: CDR1 MGHDK, CDR2 SYGVNS. CDR3 amino acids: CASSEPPRREGPDEQFF. The CDR3 coding sequence is TGTGCCAGCAGTGAACCCCCGCGGCGGGAGGGCCCGGATGAGCAGTTCTTC.

Many counts were recorded for this clonotype. The chain uses TRBV5-1 and TRBJ2-3; 12 nucleotides line up with TRBD2. CDR1 SGHRS and CDR2 YFSETQ come from the germline V gene. V lost 4 bases to trimming and J lost 1 base; unmatched junction nucleotides: 13. The CDR3 loop spans 19 amino acids. CDR3 amino acids: CASSPALAGGRIGTDTQYF. CDR3 bases: TGCGCCAGCAGCCCCGCCCTAGCGGGAGGGCGGATTGGCACAGATACGCAGTATTTT. Based on the CDR3 plus reference TRBV5-1 and TRBJ2-3, the full variable domain is KAGVTQTPRYLIKTRGQQVTLSCSPISGHRSVSWYQQTPGQGLQFLFEYFSETQRNKGNFPGRFSGRQFSNSRSEMNVSTLELGDSALYLCASSPALAGGRIGTDTQYFGPGTRLTVL.

The chain uses TRBV20-1 and TRBJ2-3; perhaps TRBD2 as D (6 bases). Trimming took 4 bases from V and 2 from J, leaving 16 bases between them. The CDR3 sequence is 15 residues long. Germline loops: CDR1 DFQATT, CDR2 SNEGSKA (reference sequence). The CDR3 loop is CSATPMAGTTDTQYF. CDR3 coding DNA: TGCAGTGCTACCCCCATGGCGGGGACCACAGATACGCAGTATTTT.

This clonotype showed up many times. The V call is TRBV12-3 or TRBV12-4, the J call TRBJ2-7, with 8 nucleotides matching TRBD2. This CDR3 comprises 13 residues. J gave up 5 bases and V 5 bases, and 5 bases lay outside the gene matches. CDR3 sequence reads: CASSRLANHEQYF. The CDR3 DNA is TGTGCCAGCAGTCGACTAGCGAACCACGAGCAGTACTTC.

This chain joins TRBV10-3 and TRBJ1-5, with 9 positions matching TRBD1. There are 13 residues in the CDR3. Trimming removed 4 bases from V and 9 bases from J; junction bases left unmatched: 4. In germline, CDR1 is ENHRY, CDR2 SYGVKD. The CDR3 protein is CAISGDRAWPQHF. The CDR3 region has the DNA TGTGCCATCAGTGGGGACAGGGCTTGGCCCCAGCATTTT.